This T cell receptor (beta chain) was recovered during a study of regulatory T cells in long-lasting Graves disease. Study context: The study counted Graves' disease as persistent given over 5 years of antithyroid drugs and positive TSH receptor antibodies.

Researchers made TCR beta libraries by using iRepertoire HTBI primers and running Arm-PCR on CDR3 regions. Authors' analysis steps: Spanning all samples, the identified segments comprised approximately 60 TRBV and 14 to 15 TRBJ. TCRdb reanalysed the multiplex PCR reads using MiXCR and keeps one entry per CDR3 protein. The V and J calls and clone size are TCRdb's, not the authors'. The sample shows more than 650,000 distinct CDR3 sequences, around 30% of them seen only once. Specified time point: persistent/refractory GD, antithyroid drugs over 5 years with positive TRAb. Extracted PBMC RNA gave rise to the TCR library. This clonotype occurred a few times. Germline CDR1 is MNHEY and CDR2 is SMNVEV (reference sequence). V was pared by 4 bases and J by 7 bases, with 12 bases of the junction left unmatched. The CDR3 runs 15 residues.

The sequence was collected from a female donor with Graves disease. The specimen comprised peripheral blood mononuclear cells (PBMCs), sampled when the disease was refractory, from a patient treated with antithyroid drugs. This chain joins TRBV27 and TRBJ1-2, with 7 bases aligning to TRBD1. CDR3 DNA: TGTGCCAGCAGTTCTTGGGACAGCCCTGGGGCTGGCTACACCTTC. Protein sequence: CASSSWDSPGAGYTF.